This T cell receptor beta chain was identified during a study of blood T cell repertoires in COVID-19 (dated by TCRdb to 2018 to 2020). Notes on the research overall: Samples from collaborators originated in the United States, Italy and Spain and spanned both the acute and convalescent phases of COVID-19. The dataset comprised deeply sampled blood TCRbeta repertoires from subjects exposed to, actively infected with, or recovered from COVID-19. A de-identified subject ID, COVID-19 status, age in years and sex were almost always included in the sample metadata. Samples came from the ongoing ImmuneRACE study (first 160 participants) plus 1,254 subjects from 6 global collaborators. The repertoires were released in a freely available public database meant as a resource for research on the immune response to SARS-CoV-2. HLA class I and class II types, where available, came from metadata supplied by the sample provider rather than from assay-based typing. The prospective study material was composed of cDNA or gDNA derived from T cells, B-cell-depleted T cells, or PBMCs. General study outcomes and caveats: The quantity of clinical and demographic metadata differed by source and by participant and was supplied without curation.

About this clone: Its antigen is still unknown. Per-base quality was not reported, and no clone a single base away is much larger than it.

Participants in the prospective study were aged 18 to 89 years, lived in 24 United States geographic areas, and enrolled through a virtual design. In the prospective study, cohorts were assigned on the basis of participant-reported clinical history obtained from a screening survey and a study questionnaire. Exposed participants were defined as having been in contact with someone with a PCR-confirmed or clinician-diagnosed COVID-19 case within 2 weeks of study entry. Mobile phlebotomists in the prospective study collected whole blood, serum and a nasopharyngeal or oropharyngeal swab from every participant. Participants in the prospective study had the option to provide additional blood draws and questionnaires over a 2-month period. Prospective study blood samples were shipped either frozen or at room temperature before DNA extraction. TCRbeta CDR3 regions were amplified from genomic DNA by means of the immunoSEQ Assay, a bias-controlled multiplex PCR. Concerning the study's data processing: Within the assay, amplification of reference gene primers was used to estimate how many nucleated cells each sample contained. Sequence reads were collapsed and filtered to measure the absolute abundance of every unique TCRbeta CDR3 rearrangement. For each sample, productive Simpson clonality was calculated as the square root of Simpson's diversity index across productive rearrangements. The source is immuneACCESS, and TCRdb retained only in-frame sequences with V and J called. Part of the clones is not carried over; for the studies checked, unresolved V genes explain less than half of this, and the remainder is unexplained. The DNA was the basis for D and trimming; V, J and clone size are from that table. Across this sample there are approximately 250,000 clones, with approximately 90% seen only once. In total, the top ten clones hold roughly 2.8% of the sample.

The germline V gene gives CDR1 as SGDLS and CDR2 as YYNGEE. CDR3 length: 16 amino acids, cysteine to phenylalanine. Of the read, only the CDR3 DNA is kept; its 48 bases are in frame from base 1. Trimming removed 0 bases from V and 6 bases from J; the gene matches leave 8 bases unexplained. The V and J segments used are TRBV9 and TRBJ2-1, with TRBD2 identical over 8 junction bases. The sequence was collected from a man aged 35 to 55 who had been exposed to COVID-19. The sequencing input was PBMCs or T cells enriched from blood (not recorded which). The CDR3 in this case is CASSVAVAGLRNEQFF. The DNA sequence follows: TGTGCCAGCAGCGTAGCCGTAGCGGGACTCCGCAATGAGCAGTTCTTC.